What follows are 24 T cell receptor beta chains derived from one specimen sequenced in a study of vaccination and CD4 T cells after COVID-19. An Oncomine TCR Beta short-read assay was used to sequence the DNA from cultured CD4+ T cells. TCRdb independently ran MiXCR on the PCR reads; one entry per CDR3 protein. The sample lists approximately 11,000 distinct CDR3 sequences; 69% were seen once. Treatment defined: 10-day PBMC culture with coronavirus spike peptide pools or control peptides (ViraFEST assay). The antigens these receptors bind are not known. The sequenced sample consisted of CD4+ T cells from blood, cultured in vitro. Receptor source: a human donor who had recovered from COVID-19.

Here the CDR3 reads CASAPPGTYGYTF. The CDR3 nucleotides are TGTGCCAGCGCCCCCCCGGGGACCTATGGCTACACCTTC. The V and J genes are TRBV25-1 and TRBJ1-2; the D gene is possibly TRBD1 (5 bases). The germline V gene has CDR1 MGHDK and CDR2 SYGVNS. This CDR3 region has 13 residues. V was shortened by 8 bases and J by 4 bases, with 14 bases between the two germline ends.

The V gene is TRBV19, the J gene TRBJ1-1; D gene unclear. The germline V gene encodes CDR1 LNHDA and CDR2 SQIVND (reference sequence). Deletions cut 0 bases from V and 0 bases from J, with 2 bases between. The CDR3 runs 13 residues. The CDR3 protein is CASSIDLNTEAFF. The CDR3 DNA follows: TGTGCCAGTAGTATAGACCTGAACACTGAAGCTTTCTTT.

V usage is TRBV9 and J usage is TRBJ1-6, with D unclear. This CDR3 comprises 14 residues. V lost 0 bases and J 10 bases, leaving 11 bases between the germline ends. Germline V gene data show CDR1 as SGDLS and CDR2 as YYNGEE. The CDR3 region has the DNA TGTGCCAGCAGCGTAGAACAGATGGGCTCACCCCTCCACTTT. Its translation is CASSVEQMGSPLHF.

The rearrangement joins TRBV2 to TRBJ2-4, with D possibly matching TRBD2 (6 bases). The germline CDR1 and CDR2 sequences are SNHLY and FYNNEI. Trimming pared 5 bases from V and 9 bases from J, leaving 20 bases between. The CDR3 consists of 15 residues. The CDR3 DNA follows: TGTGCCAGCAGTAGCGGCTCTTTTATCGGGGGCATTCAGTACTTC. Translating it yields CASSSGSFIGGIQYF.

The chain has TRBV6-1 and TRBJ1-6; the D gene is possibly TRBD1 (6 bases). CDR1 and CDR2 from the germline V gene are MNHNS and SASEGT. V lost 7 bases, J lost 7 bases, and 23 bases lay in between. The CDR3 has 17 residues. CDR3 nucleotides: TGTGCCAGCACTACATGGTTGGGAGGGAGGGGGAATTCACCCCTCCACTTT. Its protein product is CASTTWLGGRGNSPLHF.

This chain connects TRBV19 to TRBJ1-5; TRBD1 matches at 7 bases. CDR3 length: 16 amino acids. Germline CDR1 reads LNHDA; CDR2 reads SQIVND (reference sequence). Germline trimming cut 6 bases from V and 4 bases from J; bases unmatched to any gene: 12. The CDR3 spells CASSAQGGGSNQPQHF. The CDR3 nucleotides read TGTGCCAGTAGCGCTCAGGGGGGGGGAAGTAATCAGCCCCAGCATTTT.

This clonotype is termed medium-sized. The chain has TRBV5-4 and TRBJ1-5, with D possibly TRBD1 on 6 matching bases. Trimming shortened V by 3 bases and J by 5 bases, and 24 bases separated the two germline ends. Germline CDR1 is SGHNT and CDR2 is YYREEE (reference sequence). CDR3 length: 18 residues. CDR3 sequence reads: CASSSNAWGGRDYQPQHF. The CDR3 DNA sequence: TGTGCCAGCAGCTCCAACGCCTGGGGGGGCCGCGACTATCAGCCCCAGCATTTT.

This clonotype has only one observation. CDR3: CASQLGATNEKLFF. CDR3 DNA sequence: TGCGCCAGCCAGCTCGGGGCAACTAATGAAAAACTGTTTTTT. The chain combines TRBV5-1 with TRBJ1-4; D not certain. The CDR3 loop spans 14 amino acids. Trimming took off 7 bases at V and 0 bases at J, with 10 bases between the two ends. The germline V gene has CDR1 SGHRS and CDR2 YFSETQ. The full variable domain, with the rest looked up from reference TRBV5-1 and TRBJ1-4, is KAGVTQTPRYLIKTRGQQVTLSCSPISGHRSVSWYQQTPGQGLQFLFEYFSETQRNKGNFPGRFSGRQFSNSRSEMNVSTLELGDSALYLCASQLGATNEKLFFGSGTQLSVL.

In DNA form, the CDR3 reads TGTGCCAGCATCCCGAGACAGGGACTCTCTGGGGCCAACGTCCTGACTTTC. Residues: CASIPRQGLSGANVLTF. The rearrangement uses TRBV2 and TRBJ2-6; tentative D call: TRBD1 (7 bases). With 7 bases removed from V and 0 bases from J, the gap between germline ends came to 16 bases. The CDR3 is 17 residues long. The V gene's germline CDR1 is SNHLY and CDR2 FYNNEI.

The CDR3 nucleotides are TGTGCCAGCAGCTTATGGGTGGGCAGACCATCTGGAAACACCATATATTTT. Translating it yields CASSLWVGRPSGNTIYF. The chain is built from TRBV7-9 and TRBJ1-3; D not certain. V dropped 2 bases and J dropped 1 base, with 15 bases sitting between them. Per the germline V gene, CDR1 is SEHNR and CDR2 is FQNEAQ (reference sequence). The CDR3 has 17 residues.

This clonotype was observed a few times. V is TRBV7-8 and J is TRBJ2-6, with 8 positions matching TRBD1. The CDR3 runs 17 residues. Germline values: CDR1 SGHVS, CDR2 FQNEAQ. V was clipped by 5 bases and J by 0 bases; unmatched bases: 6. CDR3 bases: TGTGCCAGCAGCCGGGACAGGATCTTCTCTGGGGCCAACGTCCTGACTTTC. Its protein product is CASSRDRIFSGANVLTF. The whole variable domain, filled in from reference TRBV7-8 and TRBJ2-6, reads GAGVSQSPRYKVAKRGQDVALRCDPISGHVSLFWYQQALGQGPEFLTYFQNEAQLDKSGLPSDRFFAERPEGSVSTLKIQRTQQEDSAVYLCASSRDRIFSGANVLTFGAGSRLTVL.

The rearrangement joins TRBV20-1 to TRBJ2-3; TRBD2 matches at 7 bases. J was trimmed by 2 bases and V by 6 bases; bases with no gene match: 8. Germline V lookup: CDR1 DFQATT, CDR2 SNEGSKA (reference sequence). This CDR3 is 14 amino acids long. The CDR3 sequence is CSAAGGRATDTQYF. The CDR3 nucleotides read TGCAGTGCCGCAGGAGGGAGGGCCACAGATACGCAGTATTTT.

The chain joins TRBV6-1 to TRBJ1-3; D is unclear. The CDR3 sequence is 13 residues long. Between the trimmed V and J ends, which lost 7 bases and 0 bases, there was a span of 7 bases. Germline loops: CDR1 MNHNS, CDR2 SASEGT. This CDR3 reads CASTPYSGNTIYF. CDR3 bases: TGTGCCAGCACCCCCTACTCTGGAAACACCATATATTTT.

The sample holds a few counts of this clonotype. The chain has TRBV12-3 or TRBV12-4 and TRBJ1-5; 7 bases are a match to TRBD1. This CDR3 has 15 amino acids. V lost 5 bases and J lost 3; bases outside the gene matches: 7. Here the CDR3 reads CASSSRGGDNQPQHF. The CDR3 nucleotides are TGTGCCAGCAGTAGCAGGGGGGGAGACAATCAGCCCCAGCATTTT.

This chain connects TRBV20-1 to TRBJ1-2, with D uncertain. The CDR3 is made up of 15 amino acids. Germline CDR1 reads DFQATT; CDR2 reads SNEGSKA (reference sequence). The V end lost 6 bases, the J end lost 4 bases, and 21 bases lay between the germline ends. CDR3 coding DNA: TGCAGTGCCCCCGAGAGGGCCTCGACAAGCTATGGCTACACCTTC. It is translated as CSAPERASTSYGYTF.

The chain links TRBV19 to TRBJ1-6; 10 bases align to TRBD1. J gave up 8 bases and V 7 bases, and 5 bases lay outside the gene matches. CDR1 is LNHDA, CDR2 SQIVND, per germline (reference sequence). CDR3 length equals 14 residues. The CDR3 sequence is CASNPDRGYSPLHF. In DNA, the CDR3 is TGTGCCAGTAACCCGGACAGGGGGTATTCACCCCTCCACTTT. Together with reference TRBV19 and TRBJ1-6, the CDR3 gives the full variable domain: DGGITQSPKYLFRKEGQNVTLSCEQNLNHDAMYWYRQDPGQGLRLIYYSQIVNDFQKGDIAEGYSVSREKKESFPLTVTSAQKNPTAFYLCASNPDRGYSPLHFGNGTRLTVT.

The genes are TRBV7-2 and TRBJ1-5; no definite D call. From germline, CDR1 is SGHTA and CDR2 FQGNSA. This CDR3 is built from 16 residues. Trimming took off 1 base at V and 9 bases at J, with 19 bases between the two ends. CDR3 coding DNA: TGTGCCAGCAGCTTAGATTCACGGGTCAGCAAGCGGCCCCAGCATTTT. The encoded protein is CASSLDSRVSKRPQHF.

The rearrangement links TRBV6-1 to TRBJ1-1; weak D call: TRBD1 (6 bases). V lost 3 bases to trimming and J lost 12 bases, with 23 bases between them. The CDR3 covers 15 residues. CDR1 and CDR2 (germline): MNHNS, SASEGT. The CDR3 spells CASSEGQTLVMTTFF. Written as DNA, the CDR3 is TGTGCCAGCAGTGAGGGACAAACTTTAGTTATGACCACTTTCTTT.

This clonotype was counted between two and nine times. The chain combines TRBV2 with TRBJ1-6; D is ambiguous. The germline V gene has CDR1 SNHLY and CDR2 FYNNEI. The CDR3 consists of 12 residues. Trimming left V 3 bases short and J 10 bases short, with 7 bases between. CDR3 sequence reads: CASSDAGSPLHF. In nucleotides, the CDR3 is TGTGCCAGCAGTGACGCGGGATCACCCCTCCACTTT.

The chain carries TRBV11-3 and TRBJ1-1; the match to TRBD1 covers 7 bases. The V and J ends lost 1 base and 0 bases, in that order; junction bases with no gene match: 5. This CDR3 has 16 amino acids. The germline V gene encodes CDR1 SGHNT and CDR2 YENEEA. CDR3 DNA sequence: TGTGCCAGCAGCTTAGCGTACCAGGGGGTGAACACTGAAGCTTTCTTT. Protein: CASSLAYQGVNTEAFF.

The rearrangement uses TRBV30 and TRBJ1-1; 7 bases line up with TRBD1. This CDR3 spans 15 amino acids. Germline assignment: CDR1 GTSNPN and CDR2 SVGIG (reference sequence). The CDR3 DNA reads TGTGCTCTCCGACCCCCGGGACAGAGGAACACTGAAGCTTTCTTT. Translated: CALRPPGQRNTEAFF. Looking up the rest from reference TRBV30 and TRBJ1-1 gives the full variable domain: SQTIHQWPATLVQPVGSPLSLECTVEGTSNPNLYWYRQAAGRGLQLLFYSVGIGQISSEVPQNLSASRPQDRQFILSSKKLLLSDSGFYLCALRPPGQRNTEAFFGQGTRLTVV.

The J gene is TRBJ1-2, the V gene TRBV30; perhaps TRBD1 as D (6 bases). CDR3 length equals 15 residues. V was shortened by 7 bases and J by 9 bases, with 27 bases between the two germline ends. The germline V gene encodes CDR1 GTSNPN and CDR2 SVGIG (reference sequence). The DNA for the CDR3 is TGTGCCTCCCTGGCGAAAGATAACAGGGCGAGGAGCTACACCTTC. Protein: CASLAKDNRARSYTF.

V usage is TRBV7-9 and J usage is TRBJ1-2; D ambiguous. Germline CDR1 SEHNR, CDR2 FQNEAQ (reference sequence). The V and J ends lost 0 bases and 6 bases respectively, with 17 bases between them. The CDR3 extends over 16 amino acids. CDR3 nucleotide sequence: TGTGCCAGCAGCTTAGCCGTCGGGATTCGGGCTAATGGCTACACCTTC. It specifies CASSLAVGIRANGYTF. The full variable domain, in which reference TRBV7-9 and TRBJ1-2 provide the parts outside the CDR3, is DTGVSQNPRHKITKRGQNVTFRCDPISEHNRLYWYRQTLGQGPEFLTYFQNEAQLEKSRLLSDRFSAERPKGSFSTLEIQRTEQGDSAMYLCASSLAVGIRANGYTFGSGTRLTVV.

This chain connects TRBV6-5 to TRBJ1-1; D ambiguous. The germline V gene encodes CDR1 MNHEY and CDR2 SVGAGI. The CDR3 runs to 10 residues. The V end was cut by 4 bases, the J end by 7 bases, with 4 bases between. For the CDR3, the DNA is TGTGCCAGCAGTTTATTTGAAGCTTTCTTT. Protein product: CASSLFEAFF.